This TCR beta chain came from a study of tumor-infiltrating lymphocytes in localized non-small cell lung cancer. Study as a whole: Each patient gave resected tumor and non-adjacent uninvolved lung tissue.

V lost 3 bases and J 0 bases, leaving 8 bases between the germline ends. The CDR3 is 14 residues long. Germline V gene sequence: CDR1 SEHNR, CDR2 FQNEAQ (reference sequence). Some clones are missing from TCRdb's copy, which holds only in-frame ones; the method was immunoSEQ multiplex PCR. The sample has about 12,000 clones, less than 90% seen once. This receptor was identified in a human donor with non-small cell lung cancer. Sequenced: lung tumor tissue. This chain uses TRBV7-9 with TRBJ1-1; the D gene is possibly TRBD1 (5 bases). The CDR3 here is CASSFRDLNTEAFF. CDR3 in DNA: TGTGCCAGCAGCTTCCGGGACCTGAACACTGAAGCTTTCTTT.